One TCR beta chain is described in this entry. Its antigen is unknown. The germline V gene encodes CDR1 SQVTM and CDR2 ANQGSEA. This CDR3 comprises 14 residues. Trimming removed 6 bases from V and 1 base from J, with 16 bases in between. Clones were sequenced by immunoSEQ multiplex PCR, and TCRdb holds only the in-frame ones, with some missing. Of more than 150,000 clones listed, approximately 94% are singletons. This sample stems from a study of T cell responses to AZD1222 COVID-19 vaccine. Across the whole study: Pooled together were second doses at about 4 or about 12 weeks.

Study-wide points: Unmutated variant regions are reportedly targeted by nearly half of spike-specific TCRs. Spike-wide coverage was observed for vaccine-associated CD4 TCRs, with dominant responses at 160-218 and 743-854.

This chain uses TRBV29-1 with TRBJ2-7; D call uncertain. The receptor was derived from an adult in good health. Sample: peripheral blood, taken on day 0 of AZD1222 vaccination. CDR3 nucleotide sequence: TGCAGCGTGTGTGTTGAAGGGTATTCCTACGAGCAGTACTTC. Translated: CSVCVEGYSYEQYF.